This T cell receptor (beta chain) comes out of a study of CD8 T cells in ankylosing spondylitis. As the method for making TCR beta libraries, quantitative 5'-RACE with molecular barcodes was used. Each CDR3 protein gets one entry after TCRdb re-called the 5' RACE reads with MiXCR. Among fewer than 650,000 distinct CDR3 sequences listed, over 9.5% were seen once. V was shortened by 3 bases and J by 3 bases, with 11 bases between the two germline ends. Germline loops: CDR1 MNHEY, CDR2 SMNVEV (reference sequence). CDR3 size: 14 residues. This clonotype came up a few times. Antigen specificity is unknown. Study-wide results and caveats: Made up of under 10 highly homologous variants, a TCR beta motif appeared characteristic of ankylosing spondylitis blood. Enrichment of disease-linked clones was reportedly significant in matched ankylosing spondylitis synovial fluid. A subset of motif variants has previously been described in the synovial fluid and blood of reactive arthritis. Disease-linked clones had a CD8+ phenotype and relatively low frequency in peripheral blood.

The V call is TRBV27, the J call TRBJ2-5; D gene uncertain. Sequencing used blood, either unsorted or a sorted T cell fraction (not recorded which). The clonotype comes from a male donor with ankylosing spondylitis. The CDR3 bases are TGTGCCAGCAGTTTGCGTAGGGATAAAGAGACCCAGTACTTC. Translated, it gives CASSLRRDKETQYF.